The 7 T cell receptor beta chains listed next were all sequenced from one sample in a study of early T cells in non-severe SARS-CoV-2 infection. TCRdb re-called the 5' RACE reads with MiXCR, one entry per CDR3 protein. The repertoire holds about 76,000 distinct CDR3 sequences, with approximately 10% as singletons. Input material: whole blood. Receptor source: an adult who was a healthcare worker with PCR-confirmed SARS-CoV-2 infection or an uninfected control (not recorded which).

This clonotype was observed a handful of times. The rearrangement links TRBV20-1 to TRBJ1-3; 10 nucleotides agree with TRBD1. V lost 5 bases and J lost 2; bases outside the gene matches: 9. Germline CDR1 is DFQATT and CDR2 is SNEGSKA (reference sequence). This CDR3 region has 16 residues. CDR3 DNA: TGCAGTGCTCGTTACGGGACAGGGGACGCTGGAAACACCATATATTTT. As protein: CSARYGTGDAGNTIYF.

This clonotype was found a few times. The chain uses TRBV4-1 and TRBJ2-5, with TRBD1 as a possible D gene (6 bases). V gave up 4 bases and J gave up 2 bases, with 8 bases separating them. CDR3 length: 13 amino acids. Per germline, CDR1 MGHRA and CDR2 YSYEKL. The CDR3: CASSRGPQETQYF. The CDR3 DNA is TGCGCCAGCAGCCGGGGGCCTCAAGAGACCCAGTACTTC.

This clonotype was counted only a few times. This sequence joins TRBV5-1 and TRBJ2-5, with 9 positions matching TRBD2. Germline values: CDR1 SGHRS, CDR2 YFSETQ. CDR3 length equals 17 residues. The V segment lost 4 bases and the J segment 2 bases; nucleotides outside the gene matches: 12. In nucleotides, the CDR3 is TGCGCCAGCAGCGGGCGGGGACTAGCAAGGGGGCAAGAGACCCAGTACTTC. Translated, it gives CASSGRGLARGQETQYF. The whole variable domain, remainder taken from reference TRBV5-1 and TRBJ2-5, is KAGVTQTPRYLIKTRGQQVTLSCSPISGHRSVSWYQQTPGQGLQFLFEYFSETQRNKGNFPGRFSGRQFSNSRSEMNVSTLELGDSALYLCASSGRGLARGQETQYFGPGTRLLVL.

The V call is TRBV6-6, the J call TRBJ2-2; unclear D gene. The CDR3 spans 12 residues. Per germline, CDR1 MNHNY and CDR2 SVGAGI (reference sequence). The V and J ends lost 1 base and 7 bases respectively, with 4 bases between them. The CDR3 loop is CASSYWGGELFF. Here the CDR3 DNA reads TGTGCCAGCAGTTACTGGGGCGGGGAGCTGTTTTTT.

In this sample, this clonotype turned up many times. The chain recombines TRBV6-6 with TRBJ1-4; tentatively, D is TRBD1 (5 bases). Germline V lookup: CDR1 MNHNY, CDR2 SVGAGI (reference sequence). The CDR3 loop spans 15 amino acids. V lost 5 bases to trimming and J lost 3 bases, with 13 bases between them. CDR3 amino acids: CASSLWGDPNEKLFF. In DNA, the CDR3 is TGTGCCAGCAGTCTATGGGGGGACCCTAATGAAAAACTGTTTTTT.

At least ten counts were recorded for this clonotype. V usage is TRBV2 and J usage is TRBJ2-7; D is undetermined. CDR1 is SNHLY and CDR2 is FYNNEI in the germline V gene. The V gene lost 7 bases and the J gene lost 0 bases, with 7 bases spanning the gap. The CDR3 contains 12 residues. The CDR3 here is CASIDSSYEQYF. The DNA for the CDR3 is TGTGCCAGCATTGATAGCTCCTACGAGCAGTACTTC.

As concerns this clonotype: With a much larger clone just one base away, this may be a read error. CDR3 DNA sequence: TGCGCCAGCAGCCTGACCCCGGAACCTTATGGCTACACCTTC. Its protein is CASSLTPEPYGYTF. The chain uses TRBV5-1 and TRBJ1-2, with D unresolved. The V end lost 4 bases, the J end lost 5 bases, and 15 bases lay between the germline ends. In germline, CDR1 is SGHRS, CDR2 YFSETQ. The CDR3 has 14 amino acids.